This T cell receptor beta chain was captured in a study of blood T cell repertoires in COVID-19. The wider study: The United States, Italy and Spain supplied acute and convalescent COVID-19 samples. In each case, the material was cDNA or gDNA derived from T cells, B-cell-depleted T cells, or PBMCs.

The ends were cut back, 5 bases at V and 7 bases at J, with 18 bases in the middle. Germline V gene lookup returns CDR1 SGHTA and CDR2 FQGNSA. The CDR3 loop spans 14 amino acids. Authors' processing steps: Nucleated cell number was recorded as an estimate derived from reference gene primer amplification. Libraries were prepared by immunoSEQ multiplex PCR; TCRdb keeps only in-frame clonotypes and omits some of them. V, J and clone size derive from that table, while D and trimming were established from the DNA sequence. The table lists about 45,000 clones, approximately 80% of them singletons. In its sample, this clone was seen once. The sample holds other DNA sequences that translate to the same CDR3.

Sequences were obtained from peripheral blood. This TCR was recovered from a human donor in a cohort sampled during active COVID-19. This rearrangement joins TRBV7-2 to TRBJ2-7; tentatively, D is TRBD2 (6 bases). The CDR3 coding sequence is TGTGCCAGCAGCCCCCGTCCGGGAGTGGAGGAGCAGTACTTC. Protein product: CASSPRPGVEEQYF.